Reported below is one T cell receptor beta chain. What it recognizes is unknown. The sample belongs to a study of T-cell memory formation after mild COVID-19. Turning to the study itself: The two donors had largely donor-specific TCR clusters.

One entry per CDR3 protein, called by TCRdb with MiXCR from the 5' RACE reads. The sample lists about 210,000 distinct CDR3 sequences, 27% occurring once. Germline values: CDR1 KGHSH, CDR2 LQKENI. The V gene end was trimmed by 8 bases and the J gene end by 4 bases; junction bases not matched to a gene: 4. CDR3 size: 14 residues. Broader study findings: Clones that contracted clustered mainly in CM and EM if CD4+ and in EMRA if CD8+.

Sequenced material: PBMCs or a T cell subset sorted from them (not recorded which). The V and J genes are TRBV18 and TRBJ2-5; 13 bases agree with TRBD2. The source of this sequence is an adult woman who had mild COVID-19 (a few samples of this study predate the infection). Cell type and time point are not known. The DNA of the CDR3 is TGTGCCAGCCAGGGACTAGCGGGAAGAGAGACCCAGTACTTC. Its protein is CASQGLAGRETQYF.